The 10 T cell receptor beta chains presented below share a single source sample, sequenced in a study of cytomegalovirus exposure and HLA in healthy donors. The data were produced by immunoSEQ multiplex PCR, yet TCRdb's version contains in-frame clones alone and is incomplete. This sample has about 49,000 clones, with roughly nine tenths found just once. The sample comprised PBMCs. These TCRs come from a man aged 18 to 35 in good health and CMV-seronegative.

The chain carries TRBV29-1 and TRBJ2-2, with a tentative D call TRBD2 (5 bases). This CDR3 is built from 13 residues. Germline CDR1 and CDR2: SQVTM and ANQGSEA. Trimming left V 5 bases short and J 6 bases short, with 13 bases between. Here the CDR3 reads CSVRSSGPGELFF. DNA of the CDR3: TGCAGCGTTCGGAGCAGCGGTCCCGGGGAGCTGTTTTTT.

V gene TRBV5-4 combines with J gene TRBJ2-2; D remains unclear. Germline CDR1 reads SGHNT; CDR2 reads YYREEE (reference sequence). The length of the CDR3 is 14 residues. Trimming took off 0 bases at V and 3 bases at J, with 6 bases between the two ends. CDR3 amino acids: CASSLEPDTGELFF. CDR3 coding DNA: TGTGCCAGCAGCTTGGAGCCGGACACCGGGGAGCTGTTTTTT.

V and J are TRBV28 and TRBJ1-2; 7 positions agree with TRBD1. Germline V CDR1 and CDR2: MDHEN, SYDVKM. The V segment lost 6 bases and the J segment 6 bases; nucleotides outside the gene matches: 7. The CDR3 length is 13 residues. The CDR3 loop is CASRKTGRDGYTF. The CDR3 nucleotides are TGTGCCAGCAGAAAGACAGGGCGAGATGGCTACACCTTC.

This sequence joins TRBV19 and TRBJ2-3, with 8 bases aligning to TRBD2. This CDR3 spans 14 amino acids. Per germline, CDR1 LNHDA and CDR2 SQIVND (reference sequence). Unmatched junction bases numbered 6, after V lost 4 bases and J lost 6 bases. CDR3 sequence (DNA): TGTGCCAGTAGTAGGGACCCGGGAGGGGATACGCAGTATTTT. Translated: CASSRDPGGDTQYF.

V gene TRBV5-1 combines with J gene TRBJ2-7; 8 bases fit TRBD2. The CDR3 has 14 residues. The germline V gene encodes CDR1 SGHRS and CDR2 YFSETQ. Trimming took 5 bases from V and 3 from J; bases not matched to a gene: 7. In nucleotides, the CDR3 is TGCGCCAGCAGACGCGCCGGGACTAGCTACGAGCAGTACTTC. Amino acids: CASRRAGTSYEQYF.

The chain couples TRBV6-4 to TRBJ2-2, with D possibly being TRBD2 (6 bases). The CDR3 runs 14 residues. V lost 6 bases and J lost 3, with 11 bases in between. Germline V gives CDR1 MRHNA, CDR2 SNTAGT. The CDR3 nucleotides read TGTGCCAGCAGCGCAGGAGGGGACACCGGGGAGCTGTTTTTT. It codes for CASSAGGDTGELFF.

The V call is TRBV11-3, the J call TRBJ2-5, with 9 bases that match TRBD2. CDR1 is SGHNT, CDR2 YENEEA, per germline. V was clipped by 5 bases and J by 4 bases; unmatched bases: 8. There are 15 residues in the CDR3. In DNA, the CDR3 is TGTGCCAGCAGCCACCGTAGCGGGAGCAGAGAGACCCAGTACTTC. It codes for CASSHRSGSRETQYF.

The CDR3 spells CASQPPGTSGSSSTDTQYF. The CDR3 DNA reads TGTGCCAGCCAACCCCCCGGGACTAGCGGGAGCTCTAGCACAGATACGCAGTATTTT. The genes are TRBV5-4 and TRBJ2-3; the match to TRBD2 covers 14 bases. CDR3 length: 19 amino acids. The germline V gene has CDR1 SGHNT and CDR2 YYREEE (reference sequence). V lost 7 bases to trimming and J lost 0 bases; unmatched junction nucleotides: 13.

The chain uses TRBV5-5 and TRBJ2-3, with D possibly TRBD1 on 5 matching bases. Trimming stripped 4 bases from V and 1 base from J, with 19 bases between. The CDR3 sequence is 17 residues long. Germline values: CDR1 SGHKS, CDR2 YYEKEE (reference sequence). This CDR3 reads CASSPPTTQGRTDTQYF. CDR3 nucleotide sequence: TGTGCCAGCAGCCCCCCCACAACGCAGGGCCGCACAGATACGCAGTATTTT.

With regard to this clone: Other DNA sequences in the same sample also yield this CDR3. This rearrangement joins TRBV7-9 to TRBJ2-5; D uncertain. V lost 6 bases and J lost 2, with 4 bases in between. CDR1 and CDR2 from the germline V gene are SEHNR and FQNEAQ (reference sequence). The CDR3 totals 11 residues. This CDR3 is CASSSQETQYF. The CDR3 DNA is TGTGCCAGCAGTTCGCAAGAGACCCAGTACTTC.